The text below deals with one TCR beta chain. TCRdb keeps only in-frame clones here, not all; method: immunoSEQ multiplex PCR. Of about 55,000 clones listed, around 90% are singletons. CDR1 is GTSNPN, CDR2 SVGIG, per germline (reference sequence). V was cut by 0 bases and J by 0 bases, with 9 bases left in between. The CDR3 loop spans 15 amino acids. The sample belongs to a study of T cell changes during pregnancy in multiple sclerosis. V and J are TRBV30 and TRBJ1-3, with D possibly matching TRBD1 (6 bases). The receptor comes from a female donor with multiple sclerosis, enrolled in a pregnancy study. The sample in question was CD4+ T cells from peripheral blood mononuclear cells, obtained in the first trimester of pregnancy. The CDR3 is CAWSVRTVSGNTIYF. CDR3 DNA: TGTGCCTGGAGTGTAAGGACAGTCTCTGGAAACACCATATATTTT. Using reference TRBV30 and TRBJ1-3 for the parts outside the CDR3, the full variable domain is SQTIHQWPATLVQPVGSPLSLECTVEGTSNPNLYWYRQAAGRGLQLLFYSVGIGQISSEVPQNLSASRPQDRQFILSSKKLLLSDSGFYLCAWSVRTVSGNTIYFGEGSWLTVV.